This TCR beta chain was profiled in a study of T-cell reconstitution after alpha-beta-depleted transplantation in children. TCRbeta library construction was performed incorporating unique molecular identifiers. Each CDR3 protein gets one entry after TCRdb re-called the PCR reads with MiXCR. The data show 200,000 to 250,000 distinct CDR3 sequences, roughly 9% seen once. Trimming took off 2 bases at V and 2 bases at J, with 14 bases between the two ends. The CDR3 is 16 residues long. Germline CDR1 SGHRS, CDR2 YFSETQ. This clonotype was counted between two and nine times. Sequencing used PBMCs from the stem cell graft donor, obtained from the stem cell graft. The origin of this receptor is a human donor who donated a stem cell graft to a child with acute lymphoblastic leukemia. The rearrangement uses TRBV5-1 and TRBJ1-5; D is unclear. The CDR3 region is CASSLLSGPGNQPQHF. In nucleotides, the CDR3 is TGCGCCAGCAGCTTATTATCGGGCCCCGGCAATCAGCCCCAGCATTTT.